This TCR beta chain was captured by sequencing in a study of beta chain features in type 1 diabetes. Study-level findings and limits: PCR may have favored shorter templates equally in patients and controls. Among patients with Type 1 diabetes, TCRB CDR3s were moderately but significantly shorter in every one of the four CD4+ subsets.

This clone has a handful of counts. What it recognizes is unknown. The V end was cut by 9 bases, the J end by 1 base, with 9 bases between. From germline, CDR1 is MGHDK and CDR2 SYGVNS. CDR3 length equals 12 residues. Every bit of the isolated RNA underwent reverse transcription, so sequencing read expressed TCRB transcripts. The table came from immunoSEQ multiplex PCR; TCRdb's copy has only in-frame clones and leaves some out. The sample gives some 240,000 clones, about a sixth of which show up once; more than 0.075% is in the top ten. The clonotype was recovered from a man younger than 40 with type 1 diabetes. The rearrangement links TRBV25-1 to TRBJ2-5, with TRBD1 as a possible D gene (6 bases). The specimen was naive CD4+ T cells from blood. CDR3 bases: TGTGCCAGACAGGGTTTCCAAGAGACCCAGTACTTC. Amino acid sequence: CARQGFQETQYF.